The 18 T cell receptor beta chains presented below share a single source sample, sequenced in a study of T cell repertoires in cytomegalovirus infection. TCRdb re-called the reads through MiXCR, storing one row per CDR3 protein. The table shows 200,000 to 300,000 distinct CDR3 sequences, with about 13% occurring only once. The sample consisted of PBMCs. Every receptor here comes from a human donor in good health (CMV status not recorded). Some clones in this sample may be carry-over from other donors' samples.

This clonotype was counted at least ten times. This chain joins TRBV7-2 and TRBJ2-2; TRBD2 might be the D (5 bases). The CDR3 totals 16 residues. Deletions cut 1 base from V and 1 base from J, with 10 bases between. Germline values: CDR1 SGHTA, CDR2 FQGNSA. The CDR3 sequence: CASSLGGSVNTGELFF. CDR3 nucleotide sequence: TGTGCCAGCAGCTTAGGGGGTAGCGTGAACACCGGGGAGCTGTTTTTT. The whole variable domain, remainder taken from reference TRBV7-2 and TRBJ2-2, is GAGVSQSPSNKVTEKGKDVELRCDPISGHTALYWYRQSLGQGLEFLIYFQGNSAPDKSGLPSDRFSAERTGGSVSTLTIQRTQQEDSAVYLCASSLGGSVNTGELFFGEGSRLTVL.

The chain carries TRBV27 and TRBJ2-1; 7 positions agree with TRBD1. Germline CDR1 MNHEY, CDR2 SMNVEV (reference sequence). The CDR3 sequence is 14 residues long. Germline trimming cut 10 bases from V and 5 bases from J; bases unmatched to any gene: 11. CDR3 region: CATGTAMLNNEQFF. In nucleotides, the CDR3 is TGTGCCACTGGGACAGCAATGCTCAACAATGAGCAGTTCTTC.

The genes are TRBV24-1 and TRBJ2-1; 9 positions match TRBD2. Germline V CDR1 and CDR2: KGHDR, SFDVKD. The CDR3 sequence is 15 residues long. V lost 3 bases, J lost 4 bases, and 3 bases stayed unmatched. The CDR3 DNA reads TGTGCCACCAGTGATACTAGCGGGCTTTACAATGAGCAGTTCTTC. Translated: CATSDTSGLYNEQFF.

V gene TRBV20-1 combines with J gene TRBJ2-3; 7 positions agree with TRBD1. In germline, CDR1 is DFQATT, CDR2 SNEGSKA (reference sequence). Trimming took 3 bases from V and 0 from J; bases not matched to a gene: 3. The CDR3 runs to 14 residues. This chain's CDR3 is CSASRQGSTDTQYF. The CDR3 DNA is TGCAGTGCTAGTAGACAGGGTAGCACAGATACGCAGTATTTT.

This clonotype was counted ten times or more. V gene TRBV4-1 combines with J gene TRBJ1-1; D might be TRBD1 (6 bases). The CDR3 consists of 15 residues. V was pared by 1 base and J by 5 bases, with 14 bases between. Germline values: CDR1 MGHRA, CDR2 YSYEKL. The DNA of the CDR3 is TGCGCCAGCAGCCAAGCGGAAGGGACAACTACTGAAGCTTTCTTT. As protein: CASSQAEGTTTEAFF.

This clonotype was picked up many times. The chain combines TRBV6-2 or TRBV6-3 with TRBJ2-1, with TRBD2 identical over 7 bases. This CDR3 region has 16 residues. Germline CDR1 MNHEY, CDR2 SVGEGT. The V gene end was trimmed by 6 bases and the J gene end by 7 bases; junction bases not matched to a gene: 15. DNA of the CDR3: TGTGCCAGCAGCCAACCCGCGGGACTAATCGGGAATGAGCAGTTCTTC. This gives the protein CASSQPAGLIGNEQFF.

This clonotype has at least ten counts. The chain has TRBV7-9 and TRBJ2-1; 9 bases are shared with TRBD2. J was trimmed by 7 bases and V by 6 bases; bases with no gene match: 22. This CDR3 is built from 19 residues. Germline V gene data show CDR1 as SEHNR and CDR2 as FQNEAQ (reference sequence). CDR3: CASRNEIAEVAGVENEQFF. The CDR3 DNA is TGTGCCAGCAGGAACGAAATAGCGGAGGTAGCGGGAGTGGAAAATGAGCAGTTCTTC.

J is TRBJ2-1 and V is TRBV6-4, with 11 bases fitting TRBD1. The CDR3 consists of 16 residues. CDR1 is MRHNA and CDR2 is SNTAGT in the germline V gene. With 2 bases clipped from V and 6 bases from J, the junction kept 6 bases outside the gene matches. The CDR3 sequence: CASSDLPGQGGNEQFF. CDR3 DNA sequence: TGTGCCAGCAGTGACCTTCCGGGACAGGGGGGCAATGAGCAGTTCTTC.

This clonotype was counted ten times or more. V usage is TRBV7-2 and J usage is TRBJ2-6, with D possibly matching TRBD1 (5 bases). The CDR3 extends over 17 amino acids. Germline V gene data show CDR1 as SGHTA and CDR2 as FQGNSA. Trimming shortened V by 3 bases and J by 2 bases, and 14 bases separated the two germline ends. Here the CDR3 DNA reads TGTGCCAGCAGCTTTTTGCCCAAAGGGGCTGGGGCCAACGTCCTGACTTTC. Protein: CASSFLPKGAGANVLTF.

This clonotype was recorded a few times. This rearrangement joins TRBV29-1 to TRBJ2-3; possible D gene TRBD2, 5 bases. Trimming pared 7 bases from V and 3 bases from J, leaving 8 bases between. The CDR3 consists of 11 residues. CDR1 and CDR2 from the germline V gene are SQVTM and ANQGSEA. The CDR3 loop reads CSGGATDTQYF. Written as DNA, the CDR3 is TGCAGCGGGGGAGCGACAGATACGCAGTATTTT.

The V and J genes are TRBV20-1 and TRBJ1-1; D may be TRBD1 (6 bases). This CDR3 region has 14 residues. Per the germline V gene, CDR1 is DFQATT and CDR2 is SNEGSKA (reference sequence). V gave up 6 bases and J gave up 6 bases, with 20 bases separating them. CDR3 loop: CSAEGRPGGAEAFF. The CDR3 region has the DNA TGCAGTGCGGAGGGCCGACCGGGGGGCGCTGAAGCTTTCTTT.

The chain has TRBV4-2 and TRBJ2-7, with TRBD2 identical over 10 bases. V shed 3 bases, J shed 5 bases, and the junction held 7 bases outside the gene matches. CDR1 and CDR2 from the germline V gene are LGHNA and YNFKEQ. This CDR3 has 15 residues. CDR3 amino acids: CASSQEAGGPDEQYF. The CDR3 region has the DNA TGTGCCAGCAGCCAGGAAGCGGGAGGGCCGGACGAGCAGTACTTC.

Turning to this clonotype: The conserved phenylalanine or tryptophan normally closing the CDR3 is absent here, so this likely arose from a read error. This chain links TRBV10-3 with TRBJ2-7; a weak D match, TRBD1 (5 bases). Germline V CDR1 and CDR2: ENHRY, SYGVKD. CDR3 length equals 13 residues. V was trimmed by 2 bases and J by 3 bases, leaving 8 bases between them. In DNA, the CDR3 is TGTGCCATCAGTGAGGACAGAGACTACGAGCAGTACTTA. Its translation is CAISEDRDYEQYL.

The chain carries TRBV6-5 and TRBJ2-7; 10 nucleotides agree with TRBD2. The CDR3 totals 17 residues. The ends lost 4 bases at V and 2 bases at J; junction bases unmatched: 11. Looked up from germline, CDR1 is MNHEY and CDR2 is SVGAGI. Written as DNA, the CDR3 is TGTGCCAGCAGTTCGAGAGCCGGGACTAGCGAAACCTACGAGCAGTACTTC. This gives the protein CASSSRAGTSETYEQYF.

This clonotype was seen ten or more times. The chain recombines TRBV2 with TRBJ1-2, with D unclear. The CDR3 is 14 residues long. Germline V lookup: CDR1 SNHLY, CDR2 FYNNEI. V gave up 2 bases and J gave up 0 bases, with 7 bases separating them. DNA for the CDR3: TGTGCCAGCAGTGAAACCGGGTCTAACTATGGCTACACCTTC. Its protein is CASSETGSNYGYTF.

This chain uses TRBV29-1 with TRBJ1-2, with 9 bases aligning to TRBD1. The CDR3 contains 13 residues. The ends lost 5 bases at V and 4 bases at J; junction bases unmatched: 5. Germline V gene sequence: CDR1 SQVTM, CDR2 ANQGSEA. The CDR3 region is CSVTGGGVYGYTF. CDR3 coding DNA: TGCAGCGTTACAGGGGGCGGTGTCTATGGCTACACCTTC.

The sample holds one count of this clonotype. The chain recombines TRBV9 with TRBJ2-3, with D unresolved. The CDR3 covers 12 residues. Germline CDR1 SGDLS, CDR2 YYNGEE. Trimming cost V 4 bases and J 4 bases, with 7 bases left between them. CDR3 protein: CASSPRADTQYF. The CDR3 DNA reads as TGTGCCAGCAGCCCACGCGCAGATACGCAGTATTTT. The full variable domain, rest sourced from reference TRBV9 and TRBJ2-3, is DSGVTQTPKHLITATGQRVTLRCSPRSGDLSVYWYQQSLDQGLQFLIQYYNGEERAKGNILERFSAQQFPDLHSELNLSSLELGDSALYFCASSPRADTQYFGPGTRLTVL.

This clonotype was seen many times. The chain is built from TRBV7-8 and TRBJ1-1; D remains ambiguous. The CDR3 sequence is 16 residues long. Trimming shortened V by 9 bases and J by 0 bases, and 20 bases separated the two germline ends. Germline loops: CDR1 SGHVS, CDR2 FQNEAQ. CDR3 sequence reads: CASSPVGSLMNTEAFF. DNA for the CDR3: TGTGCCAGTTCCCCGGTCGGGAGCCTCATGAACACTGAAGCTTTCTTT.